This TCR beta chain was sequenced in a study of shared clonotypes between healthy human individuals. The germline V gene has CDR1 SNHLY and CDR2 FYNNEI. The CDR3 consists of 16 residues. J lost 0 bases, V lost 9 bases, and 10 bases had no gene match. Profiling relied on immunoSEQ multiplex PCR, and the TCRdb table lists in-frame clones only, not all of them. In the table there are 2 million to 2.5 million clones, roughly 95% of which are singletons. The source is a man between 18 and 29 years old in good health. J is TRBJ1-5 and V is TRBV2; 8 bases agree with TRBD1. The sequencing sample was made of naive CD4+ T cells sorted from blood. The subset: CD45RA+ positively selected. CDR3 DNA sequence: TGTGCCAGTGGGACAGGATTGAGTGGTAGCAATCAGCCCCAGCATTTT. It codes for CASGTGLSGSNQPQHF.